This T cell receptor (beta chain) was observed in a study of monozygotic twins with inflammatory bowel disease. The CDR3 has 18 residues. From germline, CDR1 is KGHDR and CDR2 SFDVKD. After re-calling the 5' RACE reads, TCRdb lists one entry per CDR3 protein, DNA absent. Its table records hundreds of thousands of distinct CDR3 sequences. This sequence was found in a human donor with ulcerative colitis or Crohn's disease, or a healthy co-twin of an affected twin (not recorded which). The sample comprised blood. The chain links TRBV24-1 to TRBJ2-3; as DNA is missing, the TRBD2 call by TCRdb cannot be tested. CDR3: CATSDLGLAGGHTDTQYF.